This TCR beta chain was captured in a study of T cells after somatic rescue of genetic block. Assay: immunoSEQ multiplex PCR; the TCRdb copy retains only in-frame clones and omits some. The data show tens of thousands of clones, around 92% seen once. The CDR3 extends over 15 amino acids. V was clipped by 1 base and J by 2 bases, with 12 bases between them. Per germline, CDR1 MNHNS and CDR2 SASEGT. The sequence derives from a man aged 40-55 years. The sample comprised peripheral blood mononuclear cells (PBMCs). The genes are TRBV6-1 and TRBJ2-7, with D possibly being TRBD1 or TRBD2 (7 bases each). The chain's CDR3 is CASSEGAGQPYEQYF. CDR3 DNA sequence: TGTGCCAGCAGTGAAGGAGCGGGACAGCCCTACGAGCAGTACTTC.